These 19 T cell receptor beta chains were all obtained from the same sample, sequenced in a study of blood T cell repertoires in COVID-19. TCRdb's copy holds only in-frame clones and misses some; the assay was immunoSEQ multiplex PCR. The sample lists about 39,000 clones, 65% to 85% seen once, with more than 8.5% in the top ten. What was sequenced was peripheral blood. All receptors derive from a man between 60 and 70 years old in a cohort sampled during active COVID-19.

The chain is built from TRBV2 and TRBJ2-1, with D maybe TRBD2 (5 bases). CDR1 is SNHLY and CDR2 is FYNNEI in the germline V gene. Trimming cost V 5 bases and J 7 bases, with 6 bases left between them. The CDR3 spans 11 residues. This chain's CDR3 is CASSRGNEQFF. The CDR3 coding sequence is TGTGCCAGCAGTCGAGGGAATGAGCAGTTCTTC.

This chain joins TRBV6-6 and TRBJ2-3; possible D gene TRBD2, 5 bases. There are 14 residues in the CDR3. Trimming stripped 5 bases from V and 6 bases from J, with 15 bases between. Germline CDR1 MNHNY, CDR2 SVGAGI (reference sequence). CDR3 DNA: TGTGCCAGCAGTGGGGTAGCTCGCGGGGATACGCAGTATTTT. Protein: CASSGVARGDTQYF.

The rearrangement links TRBV7-8 to TRBJ2-7; D possibly corresponds to TRBD1 (6 bases). Trimming took 7 bases from V and 1 from J, leaving 17 bases between them. The CDR3 consists of 15 residues. Per germline, CDR1 SGHVS and CDR2 FQNEAQ. CDR3 nucleotide sequence: TGTGCCAGCACTCAAGTGAGGGGGACATCCTACGAGCAGTACTTC. Translated, it gives CASTQVRGTSYEQYF.

The chain is built from TRBV3-1 (or the pseudogene TRBV3-2) and TRBJ2-7; tentative D call: TRBD2 (6 bases). Deletions cut 4 bases from V and 4 bases from J, with 17 bases between. The CDR3 spans 15 residues. Germline V lookup: CDR1 LGHDT, CDR2 YNNKEL (reference sequence). This CDR3 is CASSPRGRERYEQYF. DNA of the CDR3: TGTGCCAGCAGCCCCCGAGGGCGGGAAAGGTACGAGCAGTACTTC.

The rearrangement links TRBV30 to TRBJ1-1; TRBD1 aligns across 7 bases. Trimming took 1 base from V and 9 from J; bases not matched to a gene: 14. CDR3 size: 15 residues. Germline assignment: CDR1 GTSNPN and CDR2 SVGIG (reference sequence). This CDR3 reads CAWSAGTAKAGKAFF. The CDR3 DNA follows: TGTGCCTGGAGTGCGGGGACAGCTAAAGCAGGAAAAGCTTTCTTT. Variable domain in full (rest from reference TRBV30 and TRBJ1-1): SQTIHQWPATLVQPVGSPLSLECTVEGTSNPNLYWYRQAAGRGLQLLFYSVGIGQISSEVPQNLSASRPQDRQFILSSKKLLLSDSGFYLCAWSAGTAKAGKAFFGQGTRLTVV.

The rearrangement uses TRBV6-1 and TRBJ2-2; 7 nucleotides agree with TRBD1. CDR1 MNHNS and CDR2 SASEGT come from the germline V gene. V was pared by 4 bases and J by 4 bases, with 9 bases of the junction left unmatched. The CDR3 is 16 amino acids. The CDR3 sequence: CASSAQTGVVTGELFF. The DNA for the CDR3 is TGTGCCAGCAGTGCGCAAACAGGGGTGGTCACCGGGGAGCTGTTTTTT.

The chain carries TRBV7-3 and TRBJ2-1; 11 bases map to TRBD2. CDR3 length equals 17 residues. With V trimmed by 2 bases and J by 0 bases, 3 bases remained unmatched. Germline CDR1 reads SGHTA; CDR2 reads FQGTGA. CDR3 nucleotide sequence: TGTGCCAGCAGCTTATTAGCGGGAGGGCCCTCCTACAATGAGCAGTTCTTC. Translated, it gives CASSLLAGGPSYNEQFF.

The chain links TRBV5-6 to TRBJ2-1, with D possibly TRBD2 on 6 matching bases. The CDR3 length is 13 residues. V lost 4 bases and J lost 6, with 11 bases in between. Germline-derived CDR1 and CDR2 are SGHDT and YYEEEE. The CDR3 reads CASSPGVGNEQFF. The CDR3 DNA follows: TGTGCCAGCAGCCCGGGGGTTGGCAATGAGCAGTTCTTC.

The V call is TRBV2, the J call TRBJ1-6; D unresolved. The CDR3 is 16 residues long. The V gene's germline CDR1 is SNHLY and CDR2 FYNNEI. Trimming removed 4 bases at V and 9 bases at J, with 19 bases between. The CDR3 here is CASSAPGLAGSSPLHF. CDR3 nucleotides: TGTGCCAGCAGTGCGCCTGGGTTAGCGGGTAGTTCACCCCTCCACTTT.

The CDR3 protein is CASSPPGQGGYEQYF. CDR3 nucleotide sequence: TGTGCCAGCAGTCCCCCGGGACAGGGGGGCTACGAGCAGTACTTC. The rearrangement links TRBV28 to TRBJ2-7, with 11 bases that match TRBD1. V shed 5 bases, J shed 3 bases, and the junction held 6 bases outside the gene matches. Germline-derived CDR1 and CDR2 are MDHEN and SYDVKM. The CDR3 consists of 15 residues.

The rearrangement joins TRBV28 to TRBJ1-5; possible D gene TRBD1, 5 bases. Trimming removed 5 bases at V and 8 bases at J, with 22 bases between. The CDR3 extends over 16 amino acids. Germline V CDR1 and CDR2: MDHEN, SYDVKM. The CDR3 here is CASSPTGGWGTEPQHF. CDR3 nucleotide sequence: TGTGCCAGCAGTCCCACGGGGGGGTGGGGTACGGAGCCCCAGCATTTT. The variable domain in full, completed from reference TRBV28 and TRBJ1-5, reads DVKVTQSSRYLVKRTGEKVFLECVQDMDHENMFWYRQDPGLGLRLIYFSYDVKMKEKGDIPEGYSVSREKKERFSLILESASTNQTSMYLCASSPTGGWGTEPQHFGDGTRLSIL.

CDR3 in DNA: TGTGCCAGCAGTTTCGCTGGGACAGCACAAGAGACCCAGTACTTC. It specifies CASSFAGTAQETQYF. The chain has TRBV27 and TRBJ2-5; TRBD1 agrees at 7 bases. V shed 3 bases and J 2 bases; nucleotides not matched to a gene: 6. The CDR3 spans 15 residues. CDR1 MNHEY and CDR2 SMNVEV come from the germline V gene (reference sequence).

This chain uses TRBV5-6 with TRBJ2-3; weak D call: TRBD2 (6 bases). V lost 2 bases to trimming and J lost 0 bases, with 16 bases between them. Germline lookup yields CDR1 SGHDT and CDR2 YYEEEE. The CDR3 runs 17 residues. The CDR3 reads CASSFDGGTASTDTQYF. CDR3 nucleotides: TGTGCCAGCAGCTTCGACGGGGGAACAGCTAGCACAGATACGCAGTATTTT.

The chain carries TRBV12-3 or TRBV12-4 and TRBJ2-1, with 15 nucleotides matching TRBD2. This CDR3 region has 13 residues. V trimming: 6 bases; J trimming: 12 bases; junction bases outside the gene matches: 3. The CDR3 spells CASSGLAGGWQFF. The CDR3 bases are TGTGCCAGCAGCGGACTAGCGGGGGGGTGGCAGTTCTTC.

The chain carries TRBV3-1 (or the pseudogene TRBV3-2) and TRBJ2-7; 7 positions agree with TRBD2. The junction had 5 bases not matched to a gene; V was cut back by 0 bases and J by 6 bases. The CDR3 spans 14 residues. Germline CDR1 and CDR2: LGHDT and YNNKEL (reference sequence). This CDR3 is CASSQDGRLGEQYF. The CDR3 bases are TGTGCCAGCAGCCAAGACGGGAGGCTCGGCGAGCAGTACTTC.

The chain links TRBV11-2 to TRBJ2-1, with TRBD2 matching over 8 bases. Looked up from germline, CDR1 is SGHAT and CDR2 is FQNNGV. The CDR3 has 12 amino acids. With 7 bases clipped from V and 10 bases from J, the junction kept 6 bases outside the gene matches. This CDR3 is CASKGLVREQFF. CDR3 nucleotide sequence: TGTGCCAGCAAGGGACTAGTGCGGGAGCAGTTCTTC.

This clone was seen only a few times. The CDR3 nucleotides read TGTGCCAGCGCCTTGGAACCAGCGGGAGCCCACGAGCAGTACTTC. This codes for CASALEPAGAHEQYF. This rearrangement joins TRBV27 to TRBJ2-7; 8 bases are shared with TRBD2. Germline loops: CDR1 MNHEY, CDR2 SMNVEV (reference sequence). The V gene end was trimmed by 8 bases and the J gene end by 5 bases; junction bases not matched to a gene: 14. The CDR3 totals 15 residues.

This sequence joins TRBV30 and TRBJ2-7; 7 nucleotides match TRBD1. CDR3 length: 12 residues. The trim removed 3 bases at V and 7 bases at J, leaving 6 bases unmatched. Germline CDR1 reads GTSNPN; CDR2 reads SVGIG (reference sequence). The CDR3 coding sequence is TGTGCCTGGAGACAGGGGTTTGGAGAGCAGTACTTC. Its protein product is CAWRQGFGEQYF. Full variable domain (remainder filled in from reference TRBV30 and TRBJ2-7): SQTIHQWPATLVQPVGSPLSLECTVEGTSNPNLYWYRQAAGRGLQLLFYSVGIGQISSEVPQNLSASRPQDRQFILSSKKLLLSDSGFYLCAWRQGFGEQYFGPGTRLTVT.

The rearrangement uses TRBV28 and TRBJ1-2, with D tentatively TRBD1 (5 bases). The germline CDR1 and CDR2 sequences are MDHEN and SYDVKM. The CDR3 contains 14 residues. V lost 7 bases to trimming and J lost 0 bases, with 12 bases between them. The CDR3 DNA follows: TGTGCCAGCAAAGGCGGGGGATCTAACTATGGCTACACCTTC. This sequence encodes CASKGGGSNYGYTF.